This T cell receptor beta chain was sequenced for a study of post-analysis software for immune sequencing data. Looked up from germline, CDR1 is DFQATT and CDR2 is SNEGSKA (reference sequence). This CDR3 comprises 15 residues. J gave up 7 bases and V 0 bases, and 7 bases lay outside the gene matches. Study-wide results and limits: Among roughly 5 TRBV segments more frequent in patients than controls were TRBV5-6, TRBV5-1 and TRBV20-1.

Notes on this clonotype: Its target is unknown.

Included in the TCR beta cDNA libraries were unique molecular identifiers. TCRdb processed the PCR reads anew with MiXCR; each CDR3 protein has one entry. This repertoire shows 750,000 to 900,000 distinct CDR3 sequences, roughly 50% found once; its top ten account for just under 5%. This sequence was found in a girl between 5 and 17 years old with multiple sclerosis. V usage is TRBV20-1 and J usage is TRBJ1-2; 11 bases fit TRBD1. The sample comprised blood. In DNA, the CDR3 is TGCAGTGCTAGAGATGGGAAGGACAGGGGGCTTGGCTACACCTTC. As protein: CSARDGKDRGLGYTF.